This TCR beta chain emerged from a study of blood T cells in healthy people across ages (dated by TCRdb to 2015 to 2017). Concerning the study at large: In model experiments, roughly one uniquely barcoded TCR beta cDNA molecule per two T cells was captured by template switching. Age-related changes in TCR beta repertoire diversity were measured in the study by deep sequencing normalized with unique cDNA molecular identifiers. The donors were split into four age groups: young (average about 16 years), middle-aged (about 40), aged (about 56) and long-lived (over 75). The study analyzed two additional independent replicas of 1 million unique cDNA reads from the same blood draw for two donors, one aged 18 to 30 and one aged 80 or older. Points the paper makes about the study in general: Observed TCR beta diversity per million T cells fell roughly linearly with age, and a significant reduction was already apparent by age about 38. Because profiling used bulk unsorted PBMCs, naive and antigen-experienced compartments could not be compared conclusively. Compared with the aged group, the long-lived group had more naive CD4+ T cells, fewer expanded clones and increased TCR diversity, suggesting age selection. Estimates of total diversity based on one million sequenced T cells were regarded as lower bounds and as underestimates. Because donor CMV infection status was unknown, age-related changes in expanded clonotypes were potentially confounded. The percentage of naive T cells measured by flow cytometry correlated strongly with observed TCR beta diversity.

This clonotype turned up a few times. The antigen it binds to is not known. There are no base qualities to consult, and no much larger clone falls within one base. Library prep was done by 5' RACE. Sequencing relied on an Illumina HiSeq 2500. A second PCR of roughly 6 to 12 cycles was run with a J-beta primer mix and a sample-barcoded 5' primer. Each TCR beta cDNA molecule received a unique molecular identifier from a template-switch 5' adaptor carrying 12 random nucleotides. Each sample yielded at least 3 million CDR3-containing paired-end reads. First-strand cDNA was synthesized from all RNA with the Mint cDNA synthesis kit, primed by a TRBC-specific oligonucleotide. All cDNA was treated with uracil-DNA glycosylase and then went through a first 18-cycle PCR with the universal primers M1SS and BC2_uni_R. Under the source paper's analysis protocol: For normalization, 1 million high-quality reads were randomly selected from each sample, with every read carrying a distinct molecular identifier. Reads sharing molecular identifiers were discarded rather than binned into consensus sequences. CDR3 identification, clonotype clustering and error correction used MiTCR with a Q25 quality threshold and the strictest error-elimination algorithm. A nonparametric unseen species model using Euler transformation provided a lower-bound estimate of total TCR beta diversity. TCRdb trimmed public reads at Q25 via fastp, called clones via MiXCR and kept in-frame beta chains. CDR3 protein sequences are deduplicated, and each keeps its most common genes and DNA. The V and J calls were not made by the authors but by TCRdb's processing. The sample table shows over 700,000 distinct CDR3 sequences, and roughly 25% are seen once. The ten top clones hold 9.4% of the sample.

The donors were some 36 Caucasian individuals from Russia, aged 6 to 90 years, who were systemically healthy. About 10 milliliters of peripheral blood were drawn from each donor into EDTA-treated Vacutainer tubes. Ficoll-Paque density-gradient centrifugation was used to isolate PBMCs, with at least 6 million per sample. Total RNA, at least 6 micrograms per sample, was extracted from PBMCs with Trizol reagent. Naive CD45RAhigh/CD27high T cell percentages were measured by flow cytometry on a PBMC aliquot from every donor. The CDR3 runs 16 residues from the cysteine to the phenylalanine. Solely the CDR3 DNA is kept, with 48 bases framed from the first base. From the germline V gene, CDR1 is MGHRA and CDR2 is YSYEKL. V gives up 1 base and J gives up 4 bases, and the segment between their germline ends measures 16 bases. These data were likewise used in another study, on T cells of mothers and their children. Looking at the second paper: Nine systemically healthy Caucasian individuals, comprising three mothers and their six children, were included as donors. cDNA synthesis consumed the entire amount of extracted RNA, loaded at approximately 1.6 ug RNA in each 15 ul reaction. In the second PCR, the M1S primer introduced both the sample barcodes and 2-4 random nucleotides. More than 8 million TCR beta CDR3 reads were obtained from each mother, and about 3 million reads were obtained from each child. In both related and unrelated pairs, thymic selection shapes the output of TCR recombination in a similar way, with inherited differences having only a minor effect. Related mother-child pairs always showed normalized repertoire overlap that was slightly higher than in unrelated mother-child pairs, though the difference was never significant. Persistent microchimeric T cell clones were not detected, at a sensitivity of about 90 clones per million clonotypes. In the study, deep NGS was used to compare the TCR beta repertoires of mothers and children, and features distinguishing related mother-child pairs from unrelated individuals were sought. On average, the children were about 12 +/- 4 years old, while the mothers were approximately 40 +/- 4 years old. After adapter ligation with NEBNext reagents, the libraries were sequenced on Illumina HiSeq 2000 with 100+100 nt paired-end reads. To prevent cross-contamination, the mother and child libraries were prepared a month apart and were sequenced in separate runs. For each donor, between about 450,000 and 2,300,000 distinct TCR beta clonotypes were identified. Naive TCR beta clonotypes were estimated from low-frequency clonotypes matched to each donor's FACS-determined naive share, without sorting.

The sequence was obtained from a boy younger than 18 in good health. What was sequenced was blood. The V and J segments used are TRBV4-1 and TRBJ2-5; the D call is tentative, TRBD1 or TRBD2, as each matches 6 bases. CDR3 loop: CASSQVLGGEGETQYF. The nucleotides are TGCGCCAGCAGCCAAGTTTTGGGGGGCGAGGGAGAGACCCAGTACTTC.